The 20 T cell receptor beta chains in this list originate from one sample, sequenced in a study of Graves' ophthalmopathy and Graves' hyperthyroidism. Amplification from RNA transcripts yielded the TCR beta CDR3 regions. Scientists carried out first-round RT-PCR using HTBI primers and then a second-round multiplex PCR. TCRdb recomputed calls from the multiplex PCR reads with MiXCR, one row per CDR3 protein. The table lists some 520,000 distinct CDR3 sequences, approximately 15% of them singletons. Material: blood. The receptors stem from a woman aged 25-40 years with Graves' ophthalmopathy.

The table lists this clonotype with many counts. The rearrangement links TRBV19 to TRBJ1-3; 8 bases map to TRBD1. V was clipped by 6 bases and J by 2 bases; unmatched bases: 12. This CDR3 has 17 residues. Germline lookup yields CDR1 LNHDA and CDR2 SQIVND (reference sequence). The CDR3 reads CASSHPGQEITGNTIYF. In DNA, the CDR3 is TGTGCCAGTAGCCATCCGGGACAGGAAATAACTGGAAACACCATATATTTT.

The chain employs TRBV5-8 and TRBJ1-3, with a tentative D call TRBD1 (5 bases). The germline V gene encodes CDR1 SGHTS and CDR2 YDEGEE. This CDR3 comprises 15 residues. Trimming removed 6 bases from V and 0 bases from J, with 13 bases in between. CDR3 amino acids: CASNSGALSGNTIYF. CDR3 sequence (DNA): TGTGCCAGCAATAGTGGGGCTCTCTCTGGAAACACCATATATTTT.

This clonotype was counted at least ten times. The CDR3 protein is CASRSGGSEAFF. The CDR3 DNA reads TGTGCCAGCAGATCAGGGGGCTCTGAAGCTTTCTTT. The chain employs TRBV12-3 or TRBV12-4 and TRBJ1-1, with TRBD1 matching 8 bases. There are 12 residues in the CDR3. With V trimmed by 6 bases and J by 6 bases, 3 bases remained unmatched.

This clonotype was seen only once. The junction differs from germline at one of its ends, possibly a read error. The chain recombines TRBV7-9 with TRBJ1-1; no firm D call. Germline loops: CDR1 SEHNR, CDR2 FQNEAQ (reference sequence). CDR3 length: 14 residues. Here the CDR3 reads CASSPIRWKSEAFF. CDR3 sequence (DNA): TGCGCCAGCAGCCCCATCCGGTGGAAATCTGAAGCTTTCTTT.

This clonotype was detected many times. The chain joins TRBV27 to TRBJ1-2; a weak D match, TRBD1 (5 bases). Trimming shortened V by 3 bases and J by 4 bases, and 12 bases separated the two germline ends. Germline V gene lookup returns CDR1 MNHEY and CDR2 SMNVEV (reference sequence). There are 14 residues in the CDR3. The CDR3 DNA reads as TGTGCCAGCAGTTTTGGGTCCGGGGGCTATGGCTACACCTTC. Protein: CASSFGSGGYGYTF.

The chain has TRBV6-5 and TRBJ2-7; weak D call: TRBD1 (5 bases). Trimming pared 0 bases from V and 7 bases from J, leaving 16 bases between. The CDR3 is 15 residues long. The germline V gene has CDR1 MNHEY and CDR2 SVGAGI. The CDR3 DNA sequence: TGTGCCAGCAGTTACTCCACAGCCTCCTCAGGGGAGCAGTACTTC. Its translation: CASSYSTASSGEQYF.

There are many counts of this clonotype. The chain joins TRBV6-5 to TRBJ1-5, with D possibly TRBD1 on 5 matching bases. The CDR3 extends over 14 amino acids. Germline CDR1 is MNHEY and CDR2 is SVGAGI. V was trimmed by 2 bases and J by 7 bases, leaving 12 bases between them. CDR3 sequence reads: CASSYGRDGQPQHF. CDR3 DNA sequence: TGTGCCAGCAGTTACGGTAGGGACGGCCAGCCCCAGCATTTT.

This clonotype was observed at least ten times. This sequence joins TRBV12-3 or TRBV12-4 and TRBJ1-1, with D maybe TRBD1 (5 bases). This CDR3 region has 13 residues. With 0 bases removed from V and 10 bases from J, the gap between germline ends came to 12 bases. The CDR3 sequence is CASSLARQGRAFF. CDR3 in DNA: TGTGCCAGCAGTTTAGCAAGGCAGGGTCGAGCTTTCTTT.

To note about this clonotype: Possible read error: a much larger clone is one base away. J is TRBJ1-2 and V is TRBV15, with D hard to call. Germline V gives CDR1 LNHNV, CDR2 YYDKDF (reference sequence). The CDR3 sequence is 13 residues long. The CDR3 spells CASSRAGYYGYTF. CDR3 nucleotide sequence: TGTGCCTCCAGCAGAGCAGGTTACTATGGCTACACCTTC.

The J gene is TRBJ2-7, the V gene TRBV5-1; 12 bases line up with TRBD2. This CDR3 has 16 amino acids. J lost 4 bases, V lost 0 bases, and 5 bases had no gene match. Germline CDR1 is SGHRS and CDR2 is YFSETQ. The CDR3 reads CASSLGLAGAGYEQYF. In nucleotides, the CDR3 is TGCGCCAGCAGCTTGGGACTAGCGGGGGCCGGATACGAGCAGTACTTC.

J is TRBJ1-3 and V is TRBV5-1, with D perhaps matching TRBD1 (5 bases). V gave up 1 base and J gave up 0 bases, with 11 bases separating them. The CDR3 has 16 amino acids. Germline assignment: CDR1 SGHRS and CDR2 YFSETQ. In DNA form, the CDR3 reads TGCGCCAGCAGCTTGCAGGGAATAAGCTCTGGAAACACCATATATTTT. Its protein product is CASSLQGISSGNTIYF.

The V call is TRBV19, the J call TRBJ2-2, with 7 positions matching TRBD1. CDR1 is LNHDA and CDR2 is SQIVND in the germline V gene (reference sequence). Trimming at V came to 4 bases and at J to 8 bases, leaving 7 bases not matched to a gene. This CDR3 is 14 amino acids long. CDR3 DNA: TGTGCCAGTAGTACCAGGGGGACACCGGGGGAGCTGTTTTTT. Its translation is CASSTRGTPGELFF.

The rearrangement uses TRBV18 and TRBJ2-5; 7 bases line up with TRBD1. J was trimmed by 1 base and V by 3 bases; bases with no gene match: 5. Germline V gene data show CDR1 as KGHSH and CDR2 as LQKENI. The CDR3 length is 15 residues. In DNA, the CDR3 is TGTGCCAGCTCACCCAGGGACAGCCTCCAAGAGACCCAGTACTTC. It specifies CASSPRDSLQETQYF. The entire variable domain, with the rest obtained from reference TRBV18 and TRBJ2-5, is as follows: NAGVMQNPRHLVRRRGQEARLRCSPMKGHSHVYWYRQLPEEGLKFMVYLQKENIIDESGMPKERFSAEFPKEGPSILRIQQVVRGDSAAYFCASSPRDSLQETQYFGPGTRLLVL.

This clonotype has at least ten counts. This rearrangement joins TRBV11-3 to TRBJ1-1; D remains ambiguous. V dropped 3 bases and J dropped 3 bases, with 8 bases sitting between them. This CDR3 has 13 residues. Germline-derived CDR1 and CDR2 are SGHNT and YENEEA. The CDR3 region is CASSFSSDTEAFF. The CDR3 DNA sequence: TGTGCCAGCAGCTTTTCGAGTGACACTGAAGCTTTCTTT. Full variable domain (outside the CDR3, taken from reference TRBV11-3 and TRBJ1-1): EAGVVQSPRYKIIEKKQPVAFWCNPISGHNTLYWYLQNLGQGPELLIRYENEEAVDDSQLPKDRFSAERLKGVDSTLKIQPAELGDSAVYLCASSFSSDTEAFFGQGTRLTVV.

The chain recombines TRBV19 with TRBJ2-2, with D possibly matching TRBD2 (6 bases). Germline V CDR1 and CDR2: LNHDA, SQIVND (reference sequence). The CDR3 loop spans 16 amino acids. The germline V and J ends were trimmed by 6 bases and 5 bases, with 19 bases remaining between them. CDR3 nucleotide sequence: TGTGCCAGTAGGGGATCGGGGAGGCCAGGAACCGGGGAGCTGTTTTTT. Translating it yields CASRGSGRPGTGELFF. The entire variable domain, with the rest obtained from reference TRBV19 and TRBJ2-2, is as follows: DGGITQSPKYLFRKEGQNVTLSCEQNLNHDAMYWYRQDPGQGLRLIYYSQIVNDFQKGDIAEGYSVSREKKESFPLTVTSAQKNPTAFYLCASRGSGRPGTGELFFGEGSRLTVL.

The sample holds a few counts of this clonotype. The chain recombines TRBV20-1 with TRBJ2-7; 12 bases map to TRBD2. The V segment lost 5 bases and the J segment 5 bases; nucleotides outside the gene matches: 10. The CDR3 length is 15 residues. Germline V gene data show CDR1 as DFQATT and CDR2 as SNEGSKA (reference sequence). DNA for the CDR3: TGCAGTGCTGGGACTAGCGGGCTTCTACGGGACGAGCAGTACTTC. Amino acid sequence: CSAGTSGLLRDEQYF.

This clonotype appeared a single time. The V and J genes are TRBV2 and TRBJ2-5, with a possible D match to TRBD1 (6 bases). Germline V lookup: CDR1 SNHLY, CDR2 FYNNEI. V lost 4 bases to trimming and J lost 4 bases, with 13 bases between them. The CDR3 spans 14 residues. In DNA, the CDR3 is TGTGCCAGCAGTGGCAACAGGGTGGGAGAGACCCAGTACTTC. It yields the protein CASSGNRVGETQYF.

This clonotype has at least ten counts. CDR3 coding DNA: TGTGCCAGCAGTGAAGCGGCAGGGGTACTTAACACTGAAGCTTTCTTT. Its translation: CASSEAAGVLNTEAFF. This chain links TRBV6-1 with TRBJ1-1, with D maybe TRBD1 (6 bases). Trimming pared 0 bases from V and 2 bases from J, leaving 13 bases between. The CDR3 is 16 residues long. Germline V gene lookup returns CDR1 MNHNS and CDR2 SASEGT.

Here the CDR3 reads CASSRTSGGATEAFF. DNA of the CDR3: TGTGCCAGCAGCAGGACTAGCGGGGGGGCCACTGAAGCTTTCTTT. The V and J genes are TRBV6-2 or TRBV6-3 and TRBJ1-1; D might be TRBD1 (6 bases). The CDR3 covers 15 residues. Trimming stripped 6 bases from V and 4 bases from J, with 18 bases between. From germline, CDR1 is MNHEY and CDR2 SVGEGT.

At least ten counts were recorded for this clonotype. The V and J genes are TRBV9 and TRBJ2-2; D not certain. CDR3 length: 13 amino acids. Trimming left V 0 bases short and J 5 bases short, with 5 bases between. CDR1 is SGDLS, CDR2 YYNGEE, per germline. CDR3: CASSVAQTGELFF. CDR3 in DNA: TGTGCCAGCAGCGTAGCTCAGACCGGGGAGCTGTTTTTT.